The clone carrying this T cell receptor (beta chain) was counted ten times or more. Its antigen is still unknown. MiXCR, applied by TCRdb to the 5' RACE reads, yields one record per CDR3 protein. The sample yields 400,000 to 500,000 distinct CDR3 sequences, about 18% seen once. Germline V gene sequence: CDR1 SEHNR, CDR2 FQNEAQ (reference sequence). The V gene lost 6 bases and the J gene lost 1 base, with 10 bases spanning the gap. The CDR3 is 14 residues long. This sample is part of a study of identical twins. Findings and caveats of the study: The study found that models underestimated out-of-frame TCR alpha sharing in monozygotic twins. Out-of-frame alpha sequences common to twins exhibited a surplus of low generation probability. Out-of-frame beta chain sequences displayed weaker excess sharing between twins.

The sequenced sample consisted of naive T cells sorted from blood. The receptor was derived from a man aged 50 to 60 in good health. The genes are TRBV7-9 and TRBJ2-1; no firm D call. The DNA for the CDR3 is TGTGCCAGCAGTCTTTCTGTGTCCTACAATGAGCAGTTCTTC. It translates to CASSLSVSYNEQFF.